The 10 T cell receptor beta chains given below trace back to one sample, sequenced in a study of CD8 T cells in Susac syndrome (dated by TCRdb to the late 2010s). Library construction relied on the immunoSEQ multiplex PCR assay. RNA was extracted using the RNeasy kit, and roughly 0.5 to 1 microgram was reverse transcribed with random hexamers. TCRdb cleaned the public reads at Q25 with fastp, built clones with MiXCR and kept in-frame beta chains. Under each unique CDR3 protein, matching rows form one entry showing the most common genes and DNA. The sample profile shows approximately 76,000 distinct CDR3 sequences; about 95% of them were found once. The ten largest account for under 0.5% of the sample. The sequencing input was CD8+ T cells from PBMCs. These receptors originate from a human donor with multiple sclerosis.

The chain couples TRBV6-6 to TRBJ2-7; D call uncertain. This CDR3 is 12 amino acids long. The germline CDR1 and CDR2 sequences are MNHNY and SVGAGI (reference sequence). Trimming took off 8 bases at V and 4 bases at J, with 12 bases between the two ends. Written as DNA, the CDR3 is TGTGCCAGCCTCCAAGGGCCTTACGAGCAGTACTTC. Translated: CASLQGPYEQYF.

This clonotype was counted a single time. This sequence joins TRBV3-1 and TRBJ1-5; D is unclear. This CDR3 has 14 residues. Germline values: CDR1 LGHDT, CDR2 YNNKEL (reference sequence). V was cut by 0 bases and J by 5 bases, with 8 bases left in between. DNA for the CDR3: TGTGCCAGCAGCCAAGATGGGAAGCATCAGCCCCAGCATTTT. Its protein product is CASSQDGKHQPQHF. Filled out from reference TRBV3-1 and TRBJ1-5, the complete variable domain reads DTAVSQTPKYLVTQMGNDKSIKCEQNLGHDTMYWYKQDSKKFLKIMFSYNNKELIINETVPNRFSPKSPDKAHLNLHINSLELGDSAVYFCASSQDGKHQPQHFGDGTRLSIL.

CDR3 bases: TGTGCCATCAAGGGCGGGAACACTGAAGCTTTCTTT. Amino acids: CAIKGGNTEAFF. The V and J genes are TRBV10-3 and TRBJ1-1; D is undetermined. CDR1 ENHRY and CDR2 SYGVKD come from the germline V gene. The V end was cut by 7 bases, the J end by 1 base, with 7 bases between. This CDR3 spans 12 amino acids.

This clonotype appeared once. In DNA, the CDR3 is TGTGCCAGCAGCTTGTCACAACCCGGGGAGCTGTTTTTT. Its protein is CASSLSQPGELFF. The V and J genes are TRBV5-6 and TRBJ2-2; D is undetermined. Germline values: CDR1 SGHDT, CDR2 YYEEEE. CDR3 length equals 13 residues. V lost 1 base to trimming and J lost 6 bases, with 7 bases between them.

This chain uses TRBV5-1 with TRBJ1-1; possible D gene TRBD1, 5 bases. Trimming removed 2 bases at V and 5 bases at J, with 13 bases between. Germline CDR1 and CDR2: SGHRS and YFSETQ. The CDR3 totals 14 residues. CDR3 protein: CASSLRGQGTEAFF. CDR3 DNA: TGCGCCAGCAGCTTACGAGGGCAGGGAACTGAAGCTTTCTTT. The whole variable domain, filled in from reference TRBV5-1 and TRBJ1-1, reads KAGVTQTPRYLIKTRGQQVTLSCSPISGHRSVSWYQQTPGQGLQFLFEYFSETQRNKGNFPGRFSGRQFSNSRSEMNVSTLELGDSALYLCASSLRGQGTEAFFGQGTRLTVV.

The J gene is TRBJ2-7, the V gene TRBV29-1; TRBD2 is a possible D gene (5 bases). Germline V CDR1 and CDR2: SQVTM, ANQGSEA. Between the trimmed V and J ends, which lost 3 bases and 3 bases, there was a span of 12 bases. The length of the CDR3 is 13 residues. CDR3: CSVEGRDYYEQYF. The CDR3 DNA reads TGCAGCGTTGAGGGCCGCGACTACTACGAGCAGTACTTC.

The chain employs TRBV13 and TRBJ2-3; TRBD2 is a possible D gene (6 bases). V gave up 5 bases and J gave up 2 bases, with 17 bases separating them. The CDR3 runs 16 residues. Germline V gene lookup returns CDR1 PRHDT and CDR2 FYEKMQ (reference sequence). CDR3 residues: CASSPVLAGLTDTQYF. For the CDR3, the DNA is TGTGCCAGCAGCCCGGTCTTGGCGGGGCTCACAGATACGCAGTATTTT. The entire variable domain, with the rest obtained from reference TRBV13 and TRBJ2-3, is as follows: AAGVIQSPRHLIKEKRETATLKCYPIPRHDTVYWYQQGPGQDPQFLISFYEKMQSDKGSIPDRFSAQQFSDYHSELNMSSLELGDSALYFCASSPVLAGLTDTQYFGPGTRLTVL.

The J gene is TRBJ1-1, the V gene TRBV30; D might be TRBD1 (5 bases). Germline values: CDR1 GTSNPN, CDR2 SVGIG (reference sequence). The length of the CDR3 is 13 residues. V lost 2 bases and J 3 bases, leaving 10 bases between the germline ends. Written as DNA, the CDR3 is TGTGCCTGGAGTTGGGTAGGGGACACTGAAGCTTTCTTT. Translating gives CAWSWVGDTEAFF.

The chain has TRBV7-9 and TRBJ1-2; D remains ambiguous. Looked up from germline, CDR1 is SEHNR and CDR2 is FQNEAQ (reference sequence). This CDR3 has 17 amino acids. The ends were cut back, 6 bases at V and 0 bases at J, with 20 bases in the middle. The CDR3 nucleotides read TGTGCCAGCAGTCCAACCGGGCCTCTAACGGCTAACTATGGCTACACCTTC. It encodes CASSPTGPLTANYGYTF.

The chain has TRBV11-2 and TRBJ2-1; no reliable D call. The germline V gene encodes CDR1 SGHAT and CDR2 FQNNGV. The CDR3 length is 11 residues. The ends were cut back, 7 bases at V and 7 bases at J, with 8 bases in the middle. The CDR3 spells CASTTGNEQFF. The CDR3 DNA reads TGTGCCAGCACGACTGGGAATGAGCAGTTCTTC.